This T cell receptor beta chain was documented in a study of T cells in Graves' hyperthyroidism and ophthalmopathy. From RNA transcripts, TCR beta CDR3 regions were amplified. HTBI primers were employed in a first-round RT-PCR of the TCR CDR3. TCRdb itself ran the multiplex PCR reads through MiXCR, one entry per CDR3 protein. The sample holds approximately 600,000 distinct CDR3 sequences, 20% to 25% seen once. V shed 4 bases, J shed 3 bases, and the junction held 4 bases outside the gene matches. CDR3 size: 16 residues. CDR1 is LGHDT and CDR2 is YNNKEL in the germline V gene (reference sequence). This clonotype has ten or more counts. Its target is unknown. Overall study results and limits: Ophthalmopathy could be told apart from stable hyperthyroidism with a 13 V-J model. In blood, most of the thyroid clonotypes expanded above 0.001 were also present.

Source material: blood. The chain uses TRBV3-1 and TRBJ2-3; 13 bases agree with TRBD2. The receptor's source is a man aged 30 to 39 with Graves' ophthalmopathy. This CDR3 reads CASSPLAGGRTDTQYF. The CDR3 DNA reads TGTGCCAGCAGCCCACTAGCGGGAGGGCGGACAGATACGCAGTATTTT.